This TCR beta chain came from a study of T cell responses to AZD1222 COVID-19 vaccine. Findings of the study overall: The number of AZD1222 recipients seropositive at baseline was only five to seven. Most donors were white British, females outnumbered males, and clonal diversity was possibly underestimated.

In regard to this clone: As yet, its antigen is unknown.

Generated by immunoSEQ multiplex PCR, the TCRdb table keeps only in-frame clones and is missing some. Found here are 90,000 to 150,000 clones, roughly nine tenths of them singletons; the top ten hold 2% to 2.5%. The junction had 7 bases not matched to a gene; V was cut back by 5 bases and J by 2 bases. This CDR3 contains 15 residues. CDR1 and CDR2 from the germline V gene are SGHRS and YFSETQ. The chain carries TRBV5-1 and TRBJ2-3, with 8 nucleotides matching TRBD2. The sequence was collected from an adult in good health. The source material was peripheral blood, sampled on day 0 of AZD1222 vaccination. Here the CDR3 DNA reads TGCGCCAGCAGGAATAGCGGGGAAGTCACAGATACGCAGTATTTT. Translation: CASRNSGEVTDTQYF.